Each of the 20 T cell receptor beta chains below was sequenced from the same sample in a study of shared T cell receptors in the human thymus. Only in-frame clones appear in the TCRdb table, and some are missing; sequencing was by immunoSEQ multiplex PCR. The sample holds roughly 700,000 clones; 85% to 90% are singletons and the top ten take around 0.0099%. The sample was also linked to a second study, of human thymus T cells.

The sequenced sample consisted of thymocytes. These receptors came from a boy under two years old with a congenital heart defect.

The rearrangement joins TRBV15 to TRBJ2-3; 12 bases match TRBD2. The CDR3 runs to 19 residues. Germline CDR1 reads LNHNV; CDR2 reads YYDKDF (reference sequence). V trimming: 1 base; J trimming: 3 bases; junction bases outside the gene matches: 11. Here the CDR3 DNA reads TGTGCCACCAGCAGAGGGGTGCCGACTAGCGGGGGAAAGACAGATACGCAGTATTTT. It specifies CATSRGVPTSGGKTDTQYF.

The chain is built from TRBV29-1 and TRBJ1-2; D may be TRBD1 (5 bases). Per the germline V gene, CDR1 is SQVTM and CDR2 is ANQGSEA. There are 12 residues in the CDR3. With 6 bases removed from V and 2 bases from J, the gap between germline ends came to 10 bases. In DNA form, the CDR3 reads TGCAGCGTGCGGGGCAGAAACTATGGCTACACCTTC. Translation: CSVRGRNYGYTF.

The chain is built from TRBV30 and TRBJ1-1, with 7 bases identical to TRBD1. The germline gives CDR1 GTSNPN, CDR2 SVGIG (reference sequence). After removal of 1 base from V and 3 bases from J, the junction contained 17 bases not matched to a gene. The CDR3 runs to 18 residues. The DNA of the CDR3 is TGTGCCTGGAGTGAGCCTAACAGGGGCGCGGCCCGGGACACTGAAGCTTTCTTT. This codes for CAWSEPNRGAARDTEAFF.

The chain employs TRBV7-6 and TRBJ1-1; D not certain. The CDR3 extends over 18 amino acids. Germline loops: CDR1 SGHVS, CDR2 FNYEAQ. Trimming stripped 1 base from V and 5 bases from J, with 23 bases between. The CDR3 coding sequence is TGTGCCAGCAGCTTAGTTTTGGAGGGTCCTCCAAAGGAGACTGAAGCTTTCTTT. Translating it yields CASSLVLEGPPKETEAFF.

The chain couples TRBV18 to TRBJ1-1, with a weak D call TRBD1 (6 bases). CDR1 and CDR2 (germline): KGHSH, LQKENI. The V gene lost 8 bases and the J gene lost 5 bases, with 21 bases spanning the gap. The CDR3 length is 15 residues. The CDR3 loop is CASATGMRSWTEAFF. The CDR3, as DNA: TGTGCCAGCGCTACAGGGATGAGGAGTTGGACTGAAGCTTTCTTT.

The chain has TRBV6-5 and TRBJ2-5; weak D call: TRBD2 (5 bases). CDR3 size: 11 residues. Looked up from germline, CDR1 is MNHEY and CDR2 is SVGAGI. V dropped 8 bases and J dropped 6 bases, with 10 bases sitting between them. This chain's CDR3 is CASRSGKTQYF. CDR3 nucleotides: TGTGCCAGCCGAAGCGGCAAGACCCAGTACTTC.

The chain carries TRBV18 and TRBJ2-7, with D tentatively TRBD1 (5 bases). This CDR3 is built from 12 residues. The germline V and J ends were trimmed by 1 base and 6 bases, with 7 bases remaining between them. Germline lookup yields CDR1 KGHSH and CDR2 LQKENI. CDR3 residues: CASSPQGPEQYF. The CDR3 DNA follows: TGTGCCAGCTCACCACAGGGGCCCGAGCAGTACTTC.

The chain is built from TRBV14 and TRBJ1-1; TRBD1 aligns across 7 bases. Trimming at V came to 3 bases and at J to 11 bases, leaving 6 bases not matched to a gene. CDR3 length equals 12 residues. Germline V gene data show CDR1 as SGHDN and CDR2 as FVKESK. CDR3 loop: CASSHFTGEAFF. In DNA, the CDR3 is TGTGCCAGCAGCCACTTCACAGGGGAGGCTTTCTTT.

The chain links TRBV6-1 to TRBJ2-5, with a possible D match to TRBD1 (5 bases). This CDR3 has 16 amino acids. V was cut by 3 bases and J by 0 bases, with 14 bases left in between. Germline CDR1 is MNHNS and CDR2 is SASEGT. The DNA for the CDR3 is TGTGCCAGCAGTGACCCCAGGGAAGGGGACCAAGAGACCCAGTACTTC. It yields the protein CASSDPREGDQETQYF.

V and J are TRBV5-1 and TRBJ1-2; 8 bases map to TRBD1. Looked up from germline, CDR1 is SGHRS and CDR2 is YFSETQ. The CDR3 consists of 11 residues. The V segment lost 7 bases and the J segment 6 bases; nucleotides outside the gene matches: 2. The CDR3 loop reads CASSGGDGYTF. Written as DNA, the CDR3 is TGCGCCAGCTCAGGGGGCGATGGCTACACCTTC.

This clone is a singleton in its sample. The chain uses TRBV6-5 and TRBJ1-2; the D is unclear. CDR3 length: 14 amino acids. Germline V CDR1 and CDR2: MNHEY, SVGAGI. Trimming stripped 7 bases from V and 5 bases from J, with 17 bases between. Here the CDR3 reads CASNSFGEEYGYTF. The CDR3, as DNA: TGTGCCAGCAATTCATTCGGGGAAGAATATGGCTACACCTTC.

The CDR3 DNA follows: TGTGCCAGCAGCCCCCGGGACAGATATCCCGAAAAACTGTTTTTT. Translating gives CASSPRDRYPEKLFF. The chain uses TRBV4-2 and TRBJ1-4; 7 nucleotides match TRBD1. V lost 4 bases and J lost 8; bases outside the gene matches: 10. This CDR3 comprises 15 residues. Germline values: CDR1 LGHNA, CDR2 YNFKEQ.

This chain joins TRBV29-1 and TRBJ2-7, with 9 bases identical to TRBD1. From germline, CDR1 is SQVTM and CDR2 ANQGSEA. This CDR3 is 15 amino acids long. J gave up 4 bases and V 6 bases, and 13 bases lay outside the gene matches. CDR3: CSVAYRDRDWYEQYF. The DNA for the CDR3 is TGCAGCGTGGCCTACCGGGACAGGGATTGGTACGAGCAGTACTTC.

The rearrangement links TRBV27 to TRBJ1-5; D gene ambiguous. This CDR3 contains 15 residues. Germline CDR1 is MNHEY and CDR2 is SMNVEV (reference sequence). V lost 3 bases, J lost 0 bases, and 9 bases lay in between. For the CDR3, the DNA is TGTGCCAGCAGTTTGGCAGGTTATAGCAATCAGCCCCAGCATTTT. Its translation is CASSLAGYSNQPQHF.

The chain has TRBV27 and TRBJ2-3, with 9 bases fitting TRBD1. Trimming removed 6 bases from V and 1 base from J; junction bases left unmatched: 14. Looked up from germline, CDR1 is MNHEY and CDR2 is SMNVEV (reference sequence). The CDR3 loop spans 18 amino acids. CDR3 amino acids: CASSPSKIRDRGTDTQYF. The CDR3 nucleotides are TGTGCCAGCAGCCCCTCCAAAATCCGGGACAGGGGCACAGATACGCAGTATTTT.

The chain is built from TRBV29-1 and TRBJ2-5, with D maybe TRBD2 (5 bases). The CDR3 extends over 13 amino acids. The germline CDR1 and CDR2 sequences are SQVTM and ANQGSEA. The ends were cut back, 6 bases at V and 2 bases at J, with 13 bases in the middle. CDR3 sequence (DNA): TGCAGCGTGCCCGGGGAACCACAAGAGACCCAGTACTTC. It is translated as CSVPGEPQETQYF.

The J gene is TRBJ2-7, the V gene TRBV14; 10 positions agree with TRBD1. This CDR3 comprises 16 residues. Germline loops: CDR1 SGHDN, CDR2 FVKESK. The trim removed 4 bases at V and 7 bases at J, leaving 13 bases unmatched. CDR3 protein: CASSPDRDRGVWEQYF. As DNA, the CDR3 is TGTGCCAGCAGCCCTGACCGGGACAGGGGAGTTTGGGAGCAGTACTTC.

The rearrangement joins TRBV6-1 to TRBJ2-2, with 12 bases aligning to TRBD2. Germline trimming cut 6 bases from V and 3 bases from J; bases unmatched to any gene: 14. The CDR3 loop spans 19 amino acids. Germline V gene lookup returns CDR1 MNHNS and CDR2 SASEGT. DNA for the CDR3: TGTGCCAGCAGAGAACGACTAGCGGGAGAAGGAGAGGACACCGGGGAGCTGTTTTTT. Its protein is CASRERLAGEGEDTGELFF.

V usage is TRBV6-1 and J usage is TRBJ2-7; 8 bases map to TRBD2. This CDR3 comprises 16 residues. Germline V gene sequence: CDR1 MNHNS, CDR2 SASEGT. The junction had 9 bases not matched to a gene; V was cut back by 1 base and J by 4 bases. CDR3 protein: CASSEVPSGSTYEQYF. Written as DNA, the CDR3 is TGTGCCAGCAGTGAAGTACCCAGCGGGAGTACATACGAGCAGTACTTC.

The chain is built from TRBV4-1 and TRBJ2-7; 8 nucleotides align to TRBD1. Germline assignment: CDR1 MGHRA and CDR2 YSYEKL. The ends lost 0 bases at V and 4 bases at J; junction bases unmatched: 14. CDR3 length: 18 amino acids. CDR3 DNA: TGCGCCAGCAGCCAAGAGTTGTGCAGGGGGCCCACCCTATACGAGCAGTACTTC. Amino acids: CASSQELCRGPTLYEQYF.